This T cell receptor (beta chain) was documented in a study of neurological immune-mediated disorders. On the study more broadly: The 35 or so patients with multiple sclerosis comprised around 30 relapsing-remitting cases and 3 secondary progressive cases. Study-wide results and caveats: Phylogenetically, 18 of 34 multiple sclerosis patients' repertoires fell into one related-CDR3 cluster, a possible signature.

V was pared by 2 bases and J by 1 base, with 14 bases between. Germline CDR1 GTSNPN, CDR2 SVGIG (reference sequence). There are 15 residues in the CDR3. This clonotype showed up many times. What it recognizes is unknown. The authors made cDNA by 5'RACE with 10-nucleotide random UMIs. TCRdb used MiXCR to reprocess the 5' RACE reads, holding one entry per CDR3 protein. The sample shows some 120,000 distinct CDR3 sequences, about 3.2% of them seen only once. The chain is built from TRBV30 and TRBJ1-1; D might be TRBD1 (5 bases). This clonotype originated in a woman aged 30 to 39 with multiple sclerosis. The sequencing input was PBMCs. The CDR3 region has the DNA TGTGCCTGGAGTACCTGGGGGGGGAAGAACACTGAAGCTTTCTTT. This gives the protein CAWSTWGGKNTEAFF.